These T cell receptor beta chains were read from a single sample in a study of T cell responses to AZD1222 COVID-19 vaccine. Sequencing used immunoSEQ multiplex PCR; TCRdb keeps in-frame clones, though not all of them. The data contain around 80,000 clones, approximately 90% of them seen just once; the ten biggest clones take up about 5.2%. The sequenced sample was peripheral blood, obtained on day 0 of AZD1222 vaccination. Every receptor here comes from an adult in good health. Both conserved end residues are part of each CDR3. A D gene is named only where the DNA matches it firmly. Expanded clones are given a class, and other clones once, few, many or no size at all.

clone size: .
D gene: .
J gene: TRBJ2-1
V gene: TRBV7-2
CDR3 protein: CASSRDNEQFF
CDR3 DNA: TGTGCCAGCAGCCGGGACAATGAGCAGTTCTTC

clone size: .
D gene: .
J gene: TRBJ1-5
V gene: TRBV5-1
CDR3 protein: CASSLVPGGNQPQHF
CDR3 DNA: TGCGCCAGCAGCTTGGTCCCGGGTGGGAATCAGCCCCAGCATTTT

clone size: .
D gene: .
J gene: TRBJ2-4
V gene: TRBV7-9
CDR3 protein: CASSSPPGGAAKNIQYF
CDR3 DNA: TGTGCCAGCAGCTCACCTCCAGGGGGGGCGGCCAAAAACATTCAGTACTTC

clone size: .
D gene: .
J gene: TRBJ1-3
V gene: TRBV6-7
CDR3 protein: CASSQTGLGGNTIYF
CDR3 DNA: TGTGCCAGCAGCCAAACAGGGTTAGGGGGAAACACCATATATTTT

clone size: .
D gene: TRBD1
J gene: TRBJ2-5
V gene: TRBV5-6
CDR3 protein: CASSTKGQGGETQYF
CDR3 DNA: TGTGCCAGCAGCACAAAGGGACAGGGAGGGGAGACCCAGTACTTC

clone size: .
D gene: TRBD2
J gene: TRBJ2-7
V gene: TRBV6-1
CDR3 protein: CASSEGLAGLTYEQYF
CDR3 DNA: TGTGCCAGCAGTGAAGGTCTAGCGGGGTTGACCTACGAGCAGTACTTC

clone size: .
D gene: .
J gene: TRBJ2-1
V gene: TRBV6-5
CDR3 protein: CASSSAGFREQFF
CDR3 DNA: TGTGCCAGCAGTTCGGCAGGGTTTCGAGAGCAGTTCTTC

clone size: .
D gene: TRBD1
J gene: TRBJ2-7
V gene: TRBV5-1
CDR3 protein: CASSLGQGQGAYEQYF
CDR3 DNA: TGCGCCAGCAGCTTGGGACAAGGACAGGGGGCCTACGAGCAGTACTTC

clone size: .
D gene: .
J gene: TRBJ2-3
V gene: TRBV10-3
CDR3 protein: CAISFTDTQYF
CDR3 DNA: TGTGCCATCAGTTTCACAGATACGCAGTATTTT

clone size: once
D gene: TRBD1
J gene: TRBJ2-3
V gene: TRBV5-1
CDR3 protein: CASAQGGTDTQYF
CDR3 DNA: TGCGCCAGCGCACAGGGGGGCACAGATACGCAGTATTTT

clone size: once
D gene: TRBD1
J gene: TRBJ1-5
V gene: TRBV3-1/TRBV3-2
CDR3 protein: CASSRTGGDQPQHF
CDR3 DNA: TGTGCCAGCAGCCGAACAGGGGGGGATCAGCCCCAGCATTTT

clone size: .
D gene: .
J gene: TRBJ1-4
V gene: TRBV19
CDR3 protein: CASSIVTSTNEKLFF
CDR3 DNA: TGTGCCAGTAGTATAGTTACATCAACTAATGAAAAACTGTTTTTT

clone size: .
D gene: .
J gene: TRBJ2-5
V gene: TRBV11-2
CDR3 protein: CASSEGGTGVETQYF
CDR3 DNA: TGTGCCAGCAGCGAGGGGGGGACCGGGGTGGAGACCCAGTACTTC

clone size: .
D gene: TRBD1
J gene: TRBJ1-6
V gene: TRBV5-1
CDR3 protein: CASSLVPTGRGYSPLHF
CDR3 DNA: TGCGCCAGCAGCTTGGTACCGACAGGCAGGGGGTATTCACCCCTCCACTTT

clone size: .
D gene: TRBD1
J gene: TRBJ1-2
V gene: TRBV9
CDR3 protein: CASSGRGHYGYTF
CDR3 DNA: TGTGCCAGCAGCGGCAGGGGGCACTATGGCTACACCTTC

clone size: .
D gene: TRBD2
J gene: TRBJ2-7
V gene: TRBV20-1
CDR3 protein: CSASAGLVSYEQYF
CDR3 DNA: TGCAGTGCTAGTGCGGGACTAGTCTCCTACGAGCAGTACTTC

clone size: .
D gene: .
J gene: TRBJ1-2
V gene: TRBV19
CDR3 protein: CASSNPRGTSYGYTF
CDR3 DNA: TGTGCCAGTAGTAATCCCCGGGGGACATCCTATGGCTACACCTTC

clone size: .
D gene: .
J gene: TRBJ1-3
V gene: TRBV28
CDR3 protein: CASSLAGGSGNTIYF
CDR3 DNA: TGTGCCAGCAGCCTCGCGGGGGGCTCTGGAAACACCATATATTTT

clone size: .
D gene: .
J gene: TRBJ2-3
V gene: TRBV24-1
CDR3 protein: CATSPGQNTDTQYF
CDR3 DNA: TGTGCCACCAGCCCAGGACAGAACACAGATACGCAGTATTTT

clone size: .
D gene: .
J gene: TRBJ1-1
V gene: TRBV19
CDR3 protein: CASSIGGLNTEAFF
CDR3 DNA: TGTGCCAGTAGTATCGGGGGGCTGAACACTGAAGCTTTCTTT

clone size: .
D gene: .
J gene: TRBJ1-5
V gene: TRBV4-1
CDR3 protein: CASSQEGVSNQPQHF
CDR3 DNA: TGCGCCAGCAGCCAAGAAGGGGTTAGCAATCAGCCCCAGCATTTT

clone size: .
D gene: .
J gene: TRBJ1-2
V gene: TRBV29-1
CDR3 protein: CSVVEQGGYGYTF
CDR3 DNA: TGCAGCGTTGTGGAACAGGGTGGCTATGGCTACACCTTC

clone size: .
D gene: .
J gene: TRBJ2-3
V gene: TRBV11-2
CDR3 protein: CASSLGAGLGPDTQYF
CDR3 DNA: TGTGCCAGCAGCTTAGGCGCCGGGCTCGGCCCAGATACGCAGTATTTT

clone size: .
D gene: .
J gene: TRBJ1-6
V gene: TRBV4-1
CDR3 protein: CASSQALDYTALHF
CDR3 DNA: TGCGCCAGCAGCCAAGCCCTAGACTACACGGCCCTCCACTTT

clone size: .
D gene: .
J gene: TRBJ1-4
V gene: TRBV5-1
CDR3 protein: CASSLEGYNEKLFF
CDR3 DNA: TGCGCCAGCAGCTTGGAAGGGTATAATGAAAAACTGTTTTTT

clone size: .
D gene: .
J gene: TRBJ2-3
V gene: TRBV4-3
CDR3 protein: CASSPAKRWGTDTQYF
CDR3 DNA: TGCGCCAGCAGCCCGGCGAAGAGGTGGGGCACAGATACGCAGTATTTT

clone size: .
D gene: TRBD1
J gene: TRBJ1-5
V gene: TRBV28
CDR3 protein: CASQRTGRDQPQHF
CDR3 DNA: TGTGCCAGCCAAAGGACAGGGAGGGATCAGCCCCAGCATTTT

clone size: once
D gene: TRBD2
J gene: TRBJ2-7
V gene: TRBV4-3
CDR3 protein: CASSQDMTSGIYEQYF
CDR3 DNA: TGCGCCAGCAGCCAAGATATGACTAGCGGGATTTACGAGCAGTACTTC

clone size: .
D gene: .
J gene: TRBJ1-2
V gene: TRBV29-1
CDR3 protein: CSVEWPSSF
CDR3 DNA: TGCAGCGTTGAATGGCCCTCCTCCTTC

clone size: .
D gene: .
J gene: TRBJ1-2
V gene: TRBV2
CDR3 protein: CASTERTAAPNGYTF
CDR3 DNA: TGTGCCAGCACCGAGAGGACCGCAGCCCCAAATGGCTACACCTTC

clone size: .
D gene: TRBD1
J gene: TRBJ1-4
V gene: TRBV19
CDR3 protein: CASSKGTGVTEKLFF
CDR3 DNA: TGTGCCAGTAGTAAGGGGACAGGGGTTACTGAAAAACTGTTTTTT

clone size: .
D gene: .
J gene: TRBJ1-2
V gene: TRBV6-5
CDR3 protein: CASSRKGVANYGYTF
CDR3 DNA: TGTGCCAGCAGTAGAAAGGGAGTAGCTAACTATGGCTACACCTTC

clone size: .
D gene: TRBD2
J gene: TRBJ2-1
V gene: TRBV11-3
CDR3 protein: CASSLTSGGANEQFF
CDR3 DNA: TGTGCCAGCAGCTTAACTAGCGGGGGGGCGAATGAGCAGTTCTTC

clone size: .
D gene: .
J gene: TRBJ1-6
V gene: TRBV19
CDR3 protein: CASSIAGRGGSPLHF
CDR3 DNA: TGTGCCAGTAGTATAGCGGGCAGGGGAGGATCACCCCTCCACTTT

clone size: few
D gene: TRBD1
J gene: TRBJ2-4
V gene: TRBV6-1
CDR3 protein: CASSEERTGGTDIQYF
CDR3 DNA: TGTGCCAGCAGTGAAGAGCGGACAGGGGGCACGGACATTCAGTACTTC

clone size: .
D gene: TRBD1
J gene: TRBJ1-2
V gene: TRBV7-3
CDR3 protein: CASSLDRDRAGHGYTF
CDR3 DNA: TGTGCCAGCAGCTTAGACCGGGACAGGGCAGGTCATGGCTACACCTTC

clone size: .
D gene: TRBD1
J gene: TRBJ2-7
V gene: TRBV19
CDR3 protein: CASSPGQGRYEQYF
CDR3 DNA: TGTGCCAGTAGCCCCGGACAGGGGCGCTACGAGCAGTACTTC

clone size: .
D gene: .
J gene: TRBJ1-1
V gene: TRBV6-4
CDR3 protein: CASSDNIRDDTEAFF
CDR3 DNA: TGTGCCAGCAGTGATAACATAAGGGATGACACTGAAGCTTTCTTT

clone size: .
D gene: .
J gene: TRBJ1-4
V gene: TRBV24-1
CDR3 protein: CATSVWGRNEKLFF
CDR3 DNA: TGTGCCACCAGTGTTTGGGGGCGTAATGAAAAACTGTTTTTT

clone size: .
D gene: .
J gene: TRBJ1-6
V gene: TRBV6-5
CDR3 protein: CASSSLSSPLHF
CDR3 DNA: TGTGCCAGCAGTTCACTTAGCTCACCCCTCCACTTT

clone size: .
D gene: TRBD1
J gene: TRBJ1-1
V gene: TRBV4-2
CDR3 protein: CASSQEAQGAFTEAFF
CDR3 DNA: TGTGCCAGCAGCCAAGAGGCACAGGGGGCGTTCACTGAAGCTTTCTTT

clone size: .
D gene: .
J gene: TRBJ1-1
V gene: TRBV19
CDR3 protein: CASSPEIYPGGTEAFF
CDR3 DNA: TGTGCCAGTAGCCCCGAGATTTATCCGGGAGGGACTGAAGCTTTCTTT

clone size: .
D gene: .
J gene: TRBJ2-3
V gene: TRBV18
CDR3 protein: CASSPPPDTQYF
CDR3 DNA: TGTGCCAGCTCACCCCCCCCGGATACGCAGTATTTT

clone size: once
D gene: TRBD2
J gene: TRBJ2-3
V gene: TRBV3-1/TRBV3-2
CDR3 protein: CASSLARRLAGYTDTQYF
CDR3 DNA: TGTGCCAGCAGCCTCGCCCGCAGACTAGCGGGGTACACAGATACGCAGTATTTT

clone size: .
D gene: .
J gene: TRBJ1-1
V gene: TRBV27
CDR3 protein: CASSYIAPTTGPAGSAEAFF
CDR3 DNA: TGTGCCAGCAGTTATATAGCCCCAACCACCGGTCCCGCGGGATCCGCTGAAGCTTTCTTT

clone size: once
D gene: .
J gene: TRBJ1-1
V gene: TRBV6-2/TRBV6-3
CDR3 protein: CASSLGHEAFF
CDR3 DNA: TGTGCCAGCAGTTTAGGGCATGAAGCTTTCTTT

clone size: few
D gene: .
J gene: TRBJ2-2
V gene: TRBV21-1
CDR3 protein: CASSNMGLLRESGELFF
CDR3 DNA: TGTGCCAGCAGCAATATGGGCCTACTGAGAGAGTCCGGGGAGCTGTTTTTT

clone size: .
D gene: .
J gene: TRBJ2-7
V gene: TRBV19
CDR3 protein: CASSMTMHYEQYF
CDR3 DNA: TGTGCCAGTAGCATGACAATGCACTACGAGCAGTACTTC

clone size: .
D gene: TRBD2
J gene: TRBJ2-7
V gene: TRBV9
CDR3 protein: CASSVGGGRYEQYF
CDR3 DNA: TGTGCCAGCAGCGTCGGCGGGGGGAGGTACGAGCAGTACTTC

clone size: .
D gene: TRBD1
J gene: TRBJ2-3
V gene: TRBV5-4
CDR3 protein: CASSFQGQGMLTQYF
CDR3 DNA: TGTGCCAGCAGCTTCCAGGGACAGGGGATGCTTACGCAGTATTTT

clone size: .
D gene: TRBD2
J gene: TRBJ2-3
V gene: TRBV7-2
CDR3 protein: CASSTGTSGSDTQYF
CDR3 DNA: TGTGCCAGCAGCACCGGGACTAGCGGGTCAGATACGCAGTATTTT

clone size: .
D gene: TRBD1
J gene: TRBJ2-7
V gene: TRBV19
CDR3 protein: CASKSSGQGVYEQYF
CDR3 DNA: TGTGCCAGTAAGTCATCGGGACAGGGGGTTTACGAGCAGTACTTC

clone size: .
D gene: .
J gene: TRBJ2-1
V gene: TRBV5-4
CDR3 protein: CASSGRSSYNEQFF
CDR3 DNA: TGTGCCAGCAGCGGACGTAGCTCCTACAATGAGCAGTTCTTC